These T cell receptor beta chains were read from a single sample in a study of T-cell memory formation after mild COVID-19. TCRdb fed the 5' RACE reads into MiXCR, producing one record per CDR3 protein. The sample has just under 550,000 distinct CDR3 sequences, 20% seen once. The sample taken for sequencing was PBMCs or a T cell subset sorted from them (not recorded which). The source is an adult woman who had mild COVID-19 (a few samples of this study predate the infection). Cell type and time point are not known. The CDR3 runs from the conserved cysteine through the conserved F or W. The D gene is left open where the match is weak. Clone size appears in some rows only: once, few, many, or a class for an expanded clone.

V gene	clone size	D gene	J gene	CDR3 length	CDR3 DNA	CDR3 protein
TRBV29-1	few	TRBD1	TRBJ1-1	13	TGCAGCGTTGACGGGACAGGGTTGACTGAAGCTTTCTTT	CSVDGTGLTEAFF
TRBV7-9	NA	NA	TRBJ1-1	14	TGTGCCAGCAGCTTACAGAGTATGAACACTGAAGCTTTCTTT	CASSLQSMNTEAFF
TRBV12-3/TRBV12-4	NA	TRBD2	TRBJ2-5	13	TGTGCCACCAATTTGCAGGGAGGGGAGACCCAGTACTTC	CATNLQGGETQYF
TRBV30	NA	NA	TRBJ2-1	13	TGTGCCCACGTCTTAGCAAACTACAATGAGCAGTTCTTC	CAHVLANYNEQFF
TRBV12-3/TRBV12-4	few	TRBD1	TRBJ2-2	16	TGTGCCAGCAGTTTACGCGGGACAGGGGGTCCCGGGGAGCTGTTTTTT	CASSLRGTGGPGELFF
TRBV6-1	many	TRBD1	TRBJ1-6	15	TGTGCCAGCACAACCGGGACAGGGGGTAGTTCACCCCTCCACTTT	CASTTGTGGSSPLHF
TRBV3-1	few	TRBD2	TRBJ2-1	19	TGTGCCAGCAGCCAAGAGGGAGCGGGAGGAGGCTACCCCTACAATGAGCAGTTCTTC	CASSQEGAGGGYPYNEQFF
TRBV5-1	NA	TRBD1	TRBJ2-7	14	TGCGCCAGCAGCCCGTGGGGACAGGGGTACGAGCAGTACTTC	CASSPWGQGYEQYF
TRBV4-3	few	NA	TRBJ2-7	16	TGCGCCAGCAGCCAAGACCGGCGGGACCTTACCTACGAGCAGTACTTC	CASSQDRRDLTYEQYF
TRBV5-1	NA	TRBD1	TRBJ1-3	16	TGCGCCAGCAGCTTTGCGCCGGGACAGGGCTTAAACACCATATATTTT	CASSFAPGQGLNTIYF
TRBV7-6	few	TRBD2	TRBJ2-1	16	TGTGCCAGCAGCTTATTCGGGACTAGCGGTGTTGGTGAGCAGTTCTTC	CASSLFGTSGVGEQFF
TRBV7-9	NA	TRBD2	TRBJ2-7	16	TGTGCCAGCAGCCCCATACTAGCGGGAGGCCCCTACGAGCAGTACTTC	CASSPILAGGPYEQYF
TRBV7-2	once	NA	TRBJ1-6	12	TGTGCCAGCAGCTTCCTACAGTCCCCCCTCCACTTT	CASSFLQSPLHF
TRBV30	NA	TRBD1	TRBJ2-5	15	TGTGCCGGGGGGACAGGCGCGACCTTCCAAGAGACCCAGTACTTC	CAGGTGATFQETQYF
TRBV18	NA	TRBD1	TRBJ1-1	14	TGTGCCAGCTTGTCCGGGACAGGGGTCACTGAAGCTTTCTTT	CASLSGTGVTEAFF
TRBV4-3	few	NA	TRBJ2-1	15	TGCGCCAGCAGCCAAGATGGAGGTCGTAACAATGAGCAGTTCTTC	CASSQDGGRNNEQFF
TRBV7-2	NA	NA	TRBJ2-5	14	TGTGCCAGCAGCCCTCGGGCGAGCCAAGAGACCCAGTACTTC	CASSPRASQETQYF
TRBV2	NA	NA	TRBJ1-5	13	TGTGCCAGCAGCCGACAGGAGAATCAGCCCCAGCATTTT	CASSRQENQPQHF
TRBV2	few	TRBD2	TRBJ2-1	14	TGTGCCAGCAGGAAGACTAGCGGTTTGGACGAGCAGTTCTTC	CASRKTSGLDEQFF
TRBV5-6	few	TRBD1	TRBJ1-4	16	TGTGCCAGCAGCTTGGTACCGGGACAGAAGGATGAAAAACTGTTTTTT	CASSLVPGQKDEKLFF
TRBV18	NA	NA	TRBJ2-2	13	TGTGCCAGCTCAATACAGAACACCGGGGAGCTGTTTTTT	CASSIQNTGELFF
TRBV20-1	NA	NA	TRBJ2-5	13	TGCAGTGCTTGCCCGTCGCCTTGGGAGACCCAGTACTTC	CSACPSPWETQYF
TRBV15	few	NA	TRBJ2-3	13	TGTGCCACCAGCAGGGGTAGTTCAGATACGCAGTATTTT	CATSRGSSDTQYF
TRBV27	NA	TRBD2	TRBJ2-5	20	TGTGCCAGCAGTTTATCCGGCAGAGCGGGAGGGCTTACGGGAAAAGAGACCCAGTACTTC	CASSLSGRAGGLTGKETQYF
TRBV28	NA	NA	TRBJ1-5	14	TGTGCCAGCACCCCAATCGGCAGCGATCAGCCCCAGCATTTT	CASTPIGSDQPQHF
TRBV3-1	few	TRBD1	TRBJ2-3	15	TGTGCCAGCAGCCAAATCAGGGGGCGCACAGATACGCAGTATTTT	CASSQIRGRTDTQYF
TRBV7-3	many	NA	TRBJ2-1	14	TGTGCCAGCAGCTTAGCCGGCTTGGACAATGAGCAGTTCTTC	CASSLAGLDNEQFF
TRBV27	many	TRBD2	TRBJ2-7	13	TGCGCCAGCAGCTCCGGGACTAGTTACGAGCAGTACTTC	CASSSGTSYEQYF
TRBV11-2	NA	TRBD2	TRBJ2-1	15	TGTGCCAGCAGCCGGACTAGCGGGGCGCTCAATGAGCAGTTCTTC	CASSRTSGALNEQFF
TRBV4-1	many	NA	TRBJ2-1	16	TGCGCCAGCAGCCTCACCGTGGTGGGGGAGTTCTATGAGCAGTTCTTC	CASSLTVVGEFYEQFF
TRBV5-1	few	NA	TRBJ2-1	16	TGCGCCAGCAGCTTCGGTGATGTGGGGTCCTACAATGAGCAGTTCTTC	CASSFGDVGSYNEQFF
TRBV3-1	NA	NA	TRBJ2-5	15	TGTGCCAGCAGCCAAGATCCCGGGGAGGAAGAGACCCAGTACTTC	CASSQDPGEEETQYF
TRBV5-8	NA	TRBD1	TRBJ1-1	14	TGTGCCAGCAGCTTGGGGGACAGGGACACTGAAGCTTTCTTT	CASSLGDRDTEAFF
TRBV12-3/TRBV12-4	NA	TRBD1	TRBJ2-3	16	TGTGCCAGCACTCTAGGGACAGCTCCTAGCACAGATACGCAGTATTTT	CASTLGTAPSTDTQYF
TRBV30	few	NA	TRBJ1-1	12	TGTGCCTGGAGAGGCTGGAACACTGAAGCTTTCTTT	CAWRGWNTEAFF
TRBV5-1	few	NA	TRBJ2-1	14	TGCGCCAGCAGCTTGGGCCGGGGCCGGGATGAGCAGTTCTTC	CASSLGRGRDEQFF
TRBV20-1	NA	NA	TRBJ2-7	15	TGCAGTGCTAGAGATCGTAATGGGGTCGCCTACGAGCAGTACTTC	CSARDRNGVAYEQYF
TRBV7-9	NA	NA	TRBJ1-2	17	TGTGCCAGCAGCTTAATGTCCGGGGGAGCGGTTAACTATGGCTACACCTTC	CASSLMSGGAVNYGYTF
TRBV6-2/TRBV6-3	many	TRBD2	TRBJ2-1	16	TGTGCCAGCAGGACTAGCGGGTTTAGCTCCTACAATGAGCAGTTCTTC	CASRTSGFSSYNEQFF
TRBV5-1	many	NA	TRBJ1-6	15	TGCGCCAGCAGCCTCATGGCGGGCGGAAATTCACCCCTCCACTTT	CASSLMAGGNSPLHF
TRBV5-4	NA	TRBD2	TRBJ2-5	14	TGTGCCAGCAGCTTTAGCGGGGTTGAAGAGACCCAGTACTTC	CASSFSGVEETQYF
TRBV11-2	many	NA	TRBJ1-4	15	TGTGCCAGCAGCTTAGGGGGCCTTGGGAGTGAAAAACTGTTTTTT	CASSLGGLGSEKLFF
TRBV7-6	NA	NA	TRBJ2-3	16	TGTGCCAGCAGCTCGCACTACGGGGTTAGCACAGATACGCAGTATTTT	CASSSHYGVSTDTQYF
TRBV6-5	few	NA	TRBJ1-2	12	TGTGCCAGCAGTGCTTCGGCCTATGGCTACACCTTC	CASSASAYGYTF
TRBV20-1	NA	TRBD1	TRBJ1-4	13	TGCAGTGCTCTCGGGACAGGGGGGCAACGACTGTTTTTT	CSALGTGGQRLFF
TRBV12-3/TRBV12-4	NA	NA	TRBJ1-1	14	TGTGCCAGCACCAGGGACGGCCAGAACACTGAAGCTTTCTTT	CASTRDGQNTEAFF